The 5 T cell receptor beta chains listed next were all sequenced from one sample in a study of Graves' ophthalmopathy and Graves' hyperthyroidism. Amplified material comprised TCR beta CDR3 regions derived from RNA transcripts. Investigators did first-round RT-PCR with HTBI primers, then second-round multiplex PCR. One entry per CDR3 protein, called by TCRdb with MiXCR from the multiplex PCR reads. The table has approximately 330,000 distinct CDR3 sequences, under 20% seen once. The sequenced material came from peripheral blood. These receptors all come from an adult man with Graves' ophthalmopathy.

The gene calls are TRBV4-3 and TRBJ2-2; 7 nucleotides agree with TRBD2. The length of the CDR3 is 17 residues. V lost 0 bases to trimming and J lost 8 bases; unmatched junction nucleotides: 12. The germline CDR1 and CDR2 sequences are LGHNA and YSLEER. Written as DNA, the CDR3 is TGCGCCAGCAGCCAAGATCCCGGGGAAGCGGGGAGAGGGGAGCTGTTTTTT. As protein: CASSQDPGEAGRGELFF.

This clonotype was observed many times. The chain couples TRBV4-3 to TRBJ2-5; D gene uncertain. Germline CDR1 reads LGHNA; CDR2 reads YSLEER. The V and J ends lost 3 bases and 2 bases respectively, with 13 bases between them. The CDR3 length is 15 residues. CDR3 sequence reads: CASSQYLGRQETQYF. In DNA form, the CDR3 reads TGCGCCAGCAGCCAGTACCTAGGGCGGCAAGAGACCCAGTACTTC.

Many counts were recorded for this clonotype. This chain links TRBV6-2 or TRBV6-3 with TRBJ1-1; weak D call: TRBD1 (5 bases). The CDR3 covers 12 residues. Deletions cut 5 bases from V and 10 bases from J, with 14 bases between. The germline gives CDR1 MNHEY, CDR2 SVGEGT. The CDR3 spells CASSNPRELAFF. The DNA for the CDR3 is TGTGCCAGCAGTAACCCCAGGGAGTTAGCTTTCTTT.

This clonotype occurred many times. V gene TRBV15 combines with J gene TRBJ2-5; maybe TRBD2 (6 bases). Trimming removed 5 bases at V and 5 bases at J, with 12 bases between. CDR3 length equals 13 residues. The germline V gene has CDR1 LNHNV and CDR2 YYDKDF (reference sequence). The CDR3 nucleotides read TGTGCCACCAGCGAGACTAGTGGCGAGACCCAGTACTTC. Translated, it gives CATSETSGETQYF.

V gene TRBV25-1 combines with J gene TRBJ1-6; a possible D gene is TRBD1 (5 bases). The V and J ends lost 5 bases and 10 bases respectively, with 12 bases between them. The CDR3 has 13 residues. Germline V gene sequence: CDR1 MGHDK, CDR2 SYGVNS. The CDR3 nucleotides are TGTGCCAGCAGTAAGGGGACGAGGTCACCCCTCCACTTT. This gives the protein CASSKGTRSPLHF.